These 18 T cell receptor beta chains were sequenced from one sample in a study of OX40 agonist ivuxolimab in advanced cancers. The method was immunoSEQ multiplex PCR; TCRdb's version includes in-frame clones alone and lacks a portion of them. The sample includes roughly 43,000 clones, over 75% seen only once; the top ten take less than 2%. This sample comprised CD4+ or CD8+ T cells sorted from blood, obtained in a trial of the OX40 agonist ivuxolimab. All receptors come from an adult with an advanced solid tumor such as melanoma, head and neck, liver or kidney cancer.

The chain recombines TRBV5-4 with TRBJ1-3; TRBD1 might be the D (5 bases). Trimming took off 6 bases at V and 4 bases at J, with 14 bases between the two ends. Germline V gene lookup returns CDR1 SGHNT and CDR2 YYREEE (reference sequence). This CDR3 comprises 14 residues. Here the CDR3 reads CASKKGLEGNTIYF. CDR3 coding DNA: TGTGCCAGCAAAAAGGGGCTTGAAGGAAACACCATATATTTT. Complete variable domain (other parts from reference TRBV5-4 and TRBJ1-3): ETGVTQSPTHLIKTRGQQVTLRCSSQSGHNTVSWYQQALGQGPQFIFQYYREEENGRGNFPPRFSGLQFPNYSSELNVNALELDDSALYLCASKKGLEGNTIYFGEGSWLTVV.

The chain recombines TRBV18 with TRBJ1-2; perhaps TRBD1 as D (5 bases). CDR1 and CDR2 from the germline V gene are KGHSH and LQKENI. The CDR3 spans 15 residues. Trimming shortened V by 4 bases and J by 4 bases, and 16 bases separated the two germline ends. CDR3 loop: CASSQSGTESYGYTF. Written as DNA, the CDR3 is TGTGCCAGCTCACAATCCGGGACGGAGAGCTATGGCTACACCTTC.

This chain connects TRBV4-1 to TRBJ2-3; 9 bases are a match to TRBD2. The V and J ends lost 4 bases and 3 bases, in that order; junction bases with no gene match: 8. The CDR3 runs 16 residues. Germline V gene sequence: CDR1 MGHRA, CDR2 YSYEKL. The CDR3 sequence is CASSRAGGGLTDTQYF. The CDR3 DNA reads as TGCGCCAGCAGCCGGGCGGGAGGGGGGCTTACAGATACGCAGTATTTT.

This CDR3 reads CASSEDGTSGKTQYF. In DNA, the CDR3 is TGTGCCAGCAGCGAGGACGGGACTAGCGGGAAGACCCAGTACTTC. V gene TRBV5-6 combines with J gene TRBJ2-5, with TRBD2 matching over 13 bases. CDR1 and CDR2 (germline): SGHDT, YYEEEE. The CDR3 has 15 residues. The V segment lost 4 bases and the J segment 6 bases; nucleotides outside the gene matches: 6.

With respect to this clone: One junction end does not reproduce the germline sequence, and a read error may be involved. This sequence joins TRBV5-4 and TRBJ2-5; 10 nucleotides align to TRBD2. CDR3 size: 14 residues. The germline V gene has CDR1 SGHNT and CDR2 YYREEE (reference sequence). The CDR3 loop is CASSLSGGEEAQYF. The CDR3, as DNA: TGTGCCAGCAGCCTCAGCGGGGGGGAAGAGGCCCAGTACTTC.

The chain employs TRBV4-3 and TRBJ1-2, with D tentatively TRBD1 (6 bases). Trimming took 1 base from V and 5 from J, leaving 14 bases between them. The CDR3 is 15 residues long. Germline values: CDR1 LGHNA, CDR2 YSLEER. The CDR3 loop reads CASSQGRNRDYGYTF. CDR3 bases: TGCGCCAGCAGCCAAGGCAGGAACAGGGATTATGGCTACACCTTC.

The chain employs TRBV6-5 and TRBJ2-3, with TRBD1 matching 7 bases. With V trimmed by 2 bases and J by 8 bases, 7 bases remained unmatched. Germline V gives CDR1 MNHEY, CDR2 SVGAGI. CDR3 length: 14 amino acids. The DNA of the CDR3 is TGTGCCAGCAGTTACATAGGGGGCGACGGTACGCAGTATTTT. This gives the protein CASSYIGGDGTQYF.

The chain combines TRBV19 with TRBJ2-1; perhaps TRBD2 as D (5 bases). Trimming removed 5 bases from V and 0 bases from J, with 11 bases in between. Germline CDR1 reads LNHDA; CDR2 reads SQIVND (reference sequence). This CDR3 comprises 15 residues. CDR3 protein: CASSPRLRSYNEQFF. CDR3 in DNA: TGTGCCAGTAGTCCTCGACTACGCTCCTACAATGAGCAGTTCTTC. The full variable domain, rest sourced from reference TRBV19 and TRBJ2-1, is DGGITQSPKYLFRKEGQNVTLSCEQNLNHDAMYWYRQDPGQGLRLIYYSQIVNDFQKGDIAEGYSVSREKKESFPLTVTSAQKNPTAFYLCASSPRLRSYNEQFFGPGTRLTVL.

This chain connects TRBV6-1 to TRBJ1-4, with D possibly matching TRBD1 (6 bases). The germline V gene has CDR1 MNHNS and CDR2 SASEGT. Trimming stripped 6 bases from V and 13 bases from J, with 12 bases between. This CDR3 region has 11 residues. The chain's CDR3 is CASSGLDRLFF. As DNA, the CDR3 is TGTGCCAGCAGCGGGTTGGACAGACTGTTTTTT.

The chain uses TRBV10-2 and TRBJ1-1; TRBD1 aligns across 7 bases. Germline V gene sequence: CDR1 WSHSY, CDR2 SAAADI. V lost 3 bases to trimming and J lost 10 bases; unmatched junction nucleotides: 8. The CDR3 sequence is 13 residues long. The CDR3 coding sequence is TGCGCCAGCAGTGAACAGGGGCTGGTCCGAGCTTTCTTT. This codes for CASSEQGLVRAFF.

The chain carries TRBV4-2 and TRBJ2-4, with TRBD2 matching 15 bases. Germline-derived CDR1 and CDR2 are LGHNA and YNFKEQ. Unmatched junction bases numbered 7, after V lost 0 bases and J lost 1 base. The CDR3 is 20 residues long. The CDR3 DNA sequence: TGTGCCAGCAGCCAAGAACCGGGACTAGCGGGGGGTAGGGCCAAAAACATTCAGTACTTC. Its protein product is CASSQEPGLAGGRAKNIQYF.

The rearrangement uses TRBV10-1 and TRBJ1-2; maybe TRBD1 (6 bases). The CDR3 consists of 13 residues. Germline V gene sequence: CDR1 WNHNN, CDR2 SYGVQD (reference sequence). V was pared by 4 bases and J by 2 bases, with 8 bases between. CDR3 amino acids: CASSGQANYGYTF. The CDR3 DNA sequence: TGCGCCAGCAGTGGACAGGCAAACTATGGCTACACCTTC.

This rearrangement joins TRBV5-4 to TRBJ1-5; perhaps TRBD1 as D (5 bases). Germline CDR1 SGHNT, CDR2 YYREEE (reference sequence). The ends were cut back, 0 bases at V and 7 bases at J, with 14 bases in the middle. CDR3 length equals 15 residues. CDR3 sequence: CASSLVQEGRQPQHF. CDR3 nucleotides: TGTGCCAGCAGCTTGGTACAGGAGGGGAGACAGCCCCAGCATTTT. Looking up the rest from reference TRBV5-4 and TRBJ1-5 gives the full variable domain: ETGVTQSPTHLIKTRGQQVTLRCSSQSGHNTVSWYQQALGQGPQFIFQYYREEENGRGNFPPRFSGLQFPNYSSELNVNALELDDSALYLCASSLVQEGRQPQHFGDGTRLSIL.

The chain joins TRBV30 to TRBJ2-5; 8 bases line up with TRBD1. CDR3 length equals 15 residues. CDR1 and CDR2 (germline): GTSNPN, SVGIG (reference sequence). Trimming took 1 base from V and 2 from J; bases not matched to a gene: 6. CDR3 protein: CAWSDTGGSQETQYF. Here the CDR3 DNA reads TGTGCCTGGAGTGATACAGGGGGTTCACAAGAGACCCAGTACTTC.

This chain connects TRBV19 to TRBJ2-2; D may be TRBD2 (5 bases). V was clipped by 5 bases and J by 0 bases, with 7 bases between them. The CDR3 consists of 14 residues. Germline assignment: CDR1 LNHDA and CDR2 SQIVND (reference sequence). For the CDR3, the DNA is TGTGCCAGTAGTGCGGGTTCGAACACCGGGGAGCTGTTTTTT. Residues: CASSAGSNTGELFF.

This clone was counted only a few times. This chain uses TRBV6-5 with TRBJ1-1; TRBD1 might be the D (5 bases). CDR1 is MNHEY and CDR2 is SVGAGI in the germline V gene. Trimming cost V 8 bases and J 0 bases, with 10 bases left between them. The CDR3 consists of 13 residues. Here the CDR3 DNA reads TGTGCCAGCCTAGGGGTAGTGAACACTGAAGCTTTCTTT. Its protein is CASLGVVNTEAFF.

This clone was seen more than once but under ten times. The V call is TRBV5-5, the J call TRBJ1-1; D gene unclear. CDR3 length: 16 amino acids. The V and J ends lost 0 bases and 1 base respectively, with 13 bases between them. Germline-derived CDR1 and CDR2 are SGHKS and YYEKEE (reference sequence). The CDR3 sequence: CASSLAAATPNTEAFF. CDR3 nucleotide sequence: TGTGCCAGCAGCTTGGCCGCGGCAACACCGAACACTGAAGCTTTCTTT.

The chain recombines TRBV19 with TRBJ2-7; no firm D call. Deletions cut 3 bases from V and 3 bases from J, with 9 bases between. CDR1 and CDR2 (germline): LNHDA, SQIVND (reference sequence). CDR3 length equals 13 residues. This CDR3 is CASSMTLGYEQYF. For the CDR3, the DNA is TGTGCCAGTAGTATGACCTTGGGCTACGAGCAGTACTTC.